Each of the 16 T cell receptor beta chains below was sequenced from the same sample in a study of post-analysis software for immune sequencing data (dated by TCRdb to the mid-2010s). The paper as a whole reports these results and caveats: Four or five TRBV segments, including TRBV5-6, TRBV5-1 and TRBV20-1, were significantly more frequent in patients than controls.

These TCRs are of unknown antigen specificity. The receptor library was made with PCR. For sequencing, an Illumina HiSeq 2500 was employed. Unique molecular identifiers were incorporated into TCR beta cDNA libraries to reduce PCR and sequencing biases. In TCRdb, the public reads were trimmed at Q25 with fastp and aligned with MiXCR, with productive beta chains retained. Here each entry gathers all rows of one CDR3 protein and keeps the most common genes and DNA. The sample includes some 690,000 distinct CDR3 sequences, with less than 35% observed a single time. Under 0.7% of the sample rests with the top ten. The specimen was blood. These receptors were taken from a girl between 5 and 17 years old with multiple sclerosis.

The CDR3: CASRYVNTEAFF. CDR3 sequence (DNA): TGTGCCAGCCGCTACGTGAACACTGAAGCTTTCTTT. The chain couples TRBV28 to TRBJ1-1; D is undetermined. Germline V gene data show CDR1 as MDHEN and CDR2 as SYDVKM. V lost 8 bases and J 0 bases, leaving 7 bases between the germline ends. The CDR3 is 12 residues long.

The chain has TRBV5-1 and TRBJ2-6, with a weak D call TRBD2 (6 bases). CDR3 length equals 14 residues. The V and J ends lost 8 bases and 3 bases respectively, with 12 bases between them. CDR1 SGHRS and CDR2 YFSETQ come from the germline V gene. CDR3 nucleotide sequence: TGCGCCAGTAGGGCGGGGAATGGGGCCAACGTCCTGACTTTC. This translates into CASRAGNGANVLTF.

This sequence joins TRBV4-1 and TRBJ2-1; 11 positions agree with TRBD2. The J call may be incorrect, as the DNA end agrees better with TRBJ2-7. Germline V gene data show CDR1 as MGHRA and CDR2 as YSYEKL. This CDR3 spans 16 amino acids. The CDR3 region has the DNA TGCGCCAGCAGAGAAGGGCTAGCGGGGGGCTACAATGAGCAGTACTTC. It translates to CASREGLAGGYNEQYF.

This clonotype has ten or more counts. The chain carries TRBV6-4 and TRBJ2-7; a weak D match, TRBD1 (6 bases). Trimming pared 6 bases from V and 0 bases from J, leaving 24 bases between. Germline loops: CDR1 MRHNA, CDR2 SNTAGT. This CDR3 has 18 amino acids. The CDR3 nucleotides read TGTGCCAGCAGGGCGCCGGCCAGGGGAAGGAAGAGCTCCTACGAGCAGTACTTC. It translates to CASRAPARGRKSSYEQYF.

The chain carries TRBV25-1 and TRBJ2-1; 7 bases fit TRBD1. The CDR3 has 14 residues. CDR1 and CDR2 (germline): MGHDK, SYGVNS. V lost 10 bases and J lost 4; bases outside the gene matches: 10. CDR3 sequence reads: CATTGTVSYNEQFF. The CDR3 DNA reads TGTGCCACCACAGGGACAGTCAGTTACAATGAGCAGTTCTTC.

CDR3 sequence reads: CASSQAVLAGLDEQFF. Here the CDR3 DNA reads TGCGCCAGCAGCCAAGCTGTTCTAGCGGGGTTGGATGAGCAGTTCTTC. The V call is TRBV5-1, the J call TRBJ2-1; TRBD2 aligns across 9 bases. The CDR3 spans 16 residues. With 4 bases clipped from V and 8 bases from J, the junction kept 13 bases outside the gene matches. The V gene's germline CDR1 is SGHRS and CDR2 YFSETQ.

This clonotype appeared a few times. V usage is TRBV4-3 and J usage is TRBJ2-7; the D gene could be TRBD1 or TRBD2 (5 bases each). V dropped 4 bases and J dropped 0 bases, with 13 bases sitting between them. There are 15 residues in the CDR3. The germline CDR1 and CDR2 sequences are LGHNA and YSLEER. The CDR3 DNA reads as TGCGCCAGCAGCCGGTTTAAGGGGAGCTCCTACGAGCAGTACTTC. It is translated as CASSRFKGSSYEQYF.

This clonotype turned up a few times. The genes are TRBV7-2 and TRBJ2-7; 8 bases match TRBD1. CDR1 is SGHTA, CDR2 FQGNSA, per germline. V shed 2 bases and J 1 base; nucleotides not matched to a gene: 1. This CDR3 has 14 residues. CDR3 protein: CASSLQGASYEQYF. The CDR3 coding sequence is TGTGCCAGCAGCTTACAGGGGGCTTCCTACGAGCAGTACTTC.

This chain links TRBV29-1 with TRBJ2-1; D gene ambiguous. Looked up from germline, CDR1 is SQVTM and CDR2 is ANQGSEA. The CDR3 extends over 14 amino acids. Trimming stripped 7 bases from V and 2 bases from J, with 15 bases between. The CDR3 is CSATIMNPYNEQFF. The CDR3 nucleotides are TGCAGCGCCACTATAATGAATCCCTACAATGAGCAGTTCTTC.

CDR3 sequence: CATSRDQGDYGYTF. Here the CDR3 DNA reads TGTGCCACCAGCAGAGATCAGGGTGACTATGGCTACACCTTC. The rearrangement uses TRBV15 and TRBJ1-2; D perhaps matches TRBD1 (5 bases). V lost 0 bases to trimming and J lost 3 bases, with 8 bases between them. This CDR3 spans 14 amino acids. The germline gives CDR1 LNHNV, CDR2 YYDKDF (reference sequence). Drawing the rest from reference TRBV15 and TRBJ1-2, the complete variable domain is DAMVIQNPRYQVTQFGKPVTLSCSQTLNHNVMYWYQQKSSQAPKLLFHYYDKDFNNEADTPDNFQSRRPNTSFCFLDIRSPGLGDTAMYLCATSRDQGDYGYTFGSGTRLTVV.

The chain couples TRBV6-4 to TRBJ1-1; D perhaps matches TRBD1 (6 bases). This CDR3 is 14 amino acids long. V dropped 4 bases and J dropped 4 bases, with 13 bases sitting between them. The germline V gene has CDR1 MRHNA and CDR2 SNTAGT. The CDR3 region is CASSARGTGTEAFF. The DNA for the CDR3 is TGTGCCAGCAGTGCCAGGGGAACGGGCACTGAAGCTTTCTTT.

This clonotype was counted only a few times. The chain recombines TRBV7-2 with TRBJ1-2; D unresolved. This CDR3 region has 14 residues. Trimming left V 5 bases short and J 1 base short, with 11 bases between. Looked up from germline, CDR1 is SGHTA and CDR2 is FQGNSA. In nucleotides, the CDR3 is TGTGCCAGCAGCCAATCCCCATTTAACTATGGCTACACCTTC. Translating gives CASSQSPFNYGYTF.

A few counts support this clonotype. V is TRBV6-6 and J is TRBJ2-5, with TRBD1 identical over 10 bases. The J call is in doubt because the DNA end fits TRBJ2-7 better. The CDR3 is made up of 13 amino acids. CDR1 MNHNY and CDR2 SVGAGI come from the germline V gene (reference sequence). The CDR3 DNA reads as TGTGCCAGCAGTAAGGGACAGGGGAACGAGCAGTACTTC. It specifies CASSKGQGNEQYF.

This clonotype was observed a handful of times. The chain carries TRBV29-1 and TRBJ2-3, with 9 bases that match TRBD1. CDR3 length: 15 amino acids. V lost 6 bases and J lost 0; bases outside the gene matches: 7. Germline CDR1 SQVTM, CDR2 ANQGSEA. CDR3 loop: CSVQQGAGSTDTQYF. As DNA, the CDR3 is TGCAGCGTACAACAGGGGGCAGGGAGCACAGATACGCAGTATTTT.

V and J are TRBV4-1 and TRBJ1-4; the D gene is possibly TRBD1 (5 bases). The CDR3 covers 15 residues. Germline CDR1 and CDR2: MGHRA and YSYEKL. V lost 4 bases to trimming and J lost 7 bases, with 16 bases between them. Written as DNA, the CDR3 is TGCGCCAGCAGCCTCACTGACACAAGGGGTGAAAAACTGTTTTTT. Encoded protein: CASSLTDTRGEKLFF.

The gene calls are TRBV29-1 and TRBJ2-5; D might be TRBD1 or TRBD2, each matching 6 bases. The CDR3 has 14 amino acids. CDR1 is SQVTM, CDR2 ANQGSEA, per germline. V lost 7 bases, J lost 5 bases, and 20 bases lay in between. The CDR3 here is CSAGPLTGGETQYF. As DNA, the CDR3 is TGCAGCGCCGGCCCCCTGACAGGAGGGGAGACCCAGTACTTC.